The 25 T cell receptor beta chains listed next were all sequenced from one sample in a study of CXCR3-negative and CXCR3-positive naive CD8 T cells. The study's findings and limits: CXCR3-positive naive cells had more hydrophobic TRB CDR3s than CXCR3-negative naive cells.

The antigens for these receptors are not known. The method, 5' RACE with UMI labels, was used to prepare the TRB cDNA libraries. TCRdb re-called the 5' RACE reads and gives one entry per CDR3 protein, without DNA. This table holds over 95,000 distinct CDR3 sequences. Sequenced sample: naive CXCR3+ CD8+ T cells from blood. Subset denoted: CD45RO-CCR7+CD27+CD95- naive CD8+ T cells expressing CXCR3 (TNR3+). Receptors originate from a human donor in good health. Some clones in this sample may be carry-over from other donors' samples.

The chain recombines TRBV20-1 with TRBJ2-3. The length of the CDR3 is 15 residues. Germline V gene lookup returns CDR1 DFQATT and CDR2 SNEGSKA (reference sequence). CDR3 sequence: CSARESLKTTDTQYF.

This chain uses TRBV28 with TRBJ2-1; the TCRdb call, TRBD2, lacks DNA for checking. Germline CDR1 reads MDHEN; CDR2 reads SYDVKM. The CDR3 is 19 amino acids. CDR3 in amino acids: CASSARWYSGRGSYNEQFF.

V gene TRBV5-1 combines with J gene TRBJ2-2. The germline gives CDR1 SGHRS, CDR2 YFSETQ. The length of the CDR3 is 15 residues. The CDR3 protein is CASSVGTRNTGELFF.

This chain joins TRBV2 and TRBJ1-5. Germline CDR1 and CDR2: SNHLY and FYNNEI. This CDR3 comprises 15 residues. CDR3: CASSENKGRVQPQHF.

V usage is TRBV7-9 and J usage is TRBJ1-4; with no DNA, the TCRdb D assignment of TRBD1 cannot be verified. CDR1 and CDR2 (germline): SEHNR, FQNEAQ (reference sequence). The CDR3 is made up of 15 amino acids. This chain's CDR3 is CASSLGTGTNEKLFF.

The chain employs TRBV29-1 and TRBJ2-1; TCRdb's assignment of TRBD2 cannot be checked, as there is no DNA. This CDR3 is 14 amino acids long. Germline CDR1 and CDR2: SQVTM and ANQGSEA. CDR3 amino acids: CSVDTSGRYNEQFF.

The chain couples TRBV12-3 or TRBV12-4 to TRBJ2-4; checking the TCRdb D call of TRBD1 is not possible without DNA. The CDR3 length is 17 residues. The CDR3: CASSTAQGPPSKNIQYF.

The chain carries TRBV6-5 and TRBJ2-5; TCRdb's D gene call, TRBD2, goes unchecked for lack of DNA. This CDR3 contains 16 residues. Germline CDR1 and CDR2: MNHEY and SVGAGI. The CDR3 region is CASSYGTSGRGETQYF.

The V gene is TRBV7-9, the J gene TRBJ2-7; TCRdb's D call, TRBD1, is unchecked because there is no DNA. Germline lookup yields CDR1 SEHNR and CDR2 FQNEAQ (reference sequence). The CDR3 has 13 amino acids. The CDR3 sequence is CASSPGAGDEQYF.

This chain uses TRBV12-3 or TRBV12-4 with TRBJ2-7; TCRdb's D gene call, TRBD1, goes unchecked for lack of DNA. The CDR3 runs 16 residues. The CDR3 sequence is CASSRGGAGSSYEQYF.

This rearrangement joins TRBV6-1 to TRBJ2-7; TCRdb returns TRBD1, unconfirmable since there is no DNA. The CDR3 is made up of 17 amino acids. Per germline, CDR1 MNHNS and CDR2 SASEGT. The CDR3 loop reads CASSEFYGTGGIYEQYF.

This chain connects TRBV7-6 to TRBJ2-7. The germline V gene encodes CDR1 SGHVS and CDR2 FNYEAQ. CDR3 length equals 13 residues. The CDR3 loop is CASSVGGSYEQYF.

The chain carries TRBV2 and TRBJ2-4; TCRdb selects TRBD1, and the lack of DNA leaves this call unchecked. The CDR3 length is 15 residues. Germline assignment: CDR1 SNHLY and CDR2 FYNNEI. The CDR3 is CASSESAGSKNIQYF.

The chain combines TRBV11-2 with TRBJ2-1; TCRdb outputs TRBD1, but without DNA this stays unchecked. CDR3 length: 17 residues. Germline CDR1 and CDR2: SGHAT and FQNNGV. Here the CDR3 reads CASSLGRAGATYNEQFF. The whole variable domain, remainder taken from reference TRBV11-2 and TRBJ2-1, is EAGVAQSPRYKIIEKRQSVAFWCNPISGHATLYWYQQILGQGPKLLIQFQNNGVVDDSQLPKDRFSAERLKGVDSTLKIQPAKLEDSAVYLCASSLGRAGATYNEQFFGPGTRLTVL.

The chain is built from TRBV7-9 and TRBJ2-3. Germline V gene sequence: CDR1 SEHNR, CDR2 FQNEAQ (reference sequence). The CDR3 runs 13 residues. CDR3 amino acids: CASSFDSTDTQYF.

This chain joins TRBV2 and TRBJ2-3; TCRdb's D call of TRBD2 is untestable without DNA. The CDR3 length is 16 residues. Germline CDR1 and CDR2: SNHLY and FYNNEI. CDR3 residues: CASSDLLAGVADTQYF.

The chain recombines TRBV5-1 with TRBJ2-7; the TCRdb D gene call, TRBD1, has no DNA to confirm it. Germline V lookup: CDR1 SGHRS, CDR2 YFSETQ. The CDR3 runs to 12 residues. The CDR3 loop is CASGDRNYEQYF.

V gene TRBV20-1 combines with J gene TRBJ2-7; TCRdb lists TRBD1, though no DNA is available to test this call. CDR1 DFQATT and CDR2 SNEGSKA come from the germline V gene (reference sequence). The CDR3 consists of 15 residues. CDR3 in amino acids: CSATMTGQVDYEQYF.

CDR3 residues: CSVVGGGNTEAFF. The chain uses TRBV29-1 and TRBJ1-1; with no DNA, the TCRdb D assignment of TRBD1 cannot be verified. The CDR3 is made up of 13 amino acids. CDR1 SQVTM and CDR2 ANQGSEA come from the germline V gene. Variable domain in full (rest from reference TRBV29-1 and TRBJ1-1): SAVISQKPSRDICQRGTSLTIQCQVDSQVTMMFWYRQQPGQSLTLIATANQGSEATYESGFVIDKFPISRPNLTFSTLTVSNMSPEDSSIYLCSVVGGGNTEAFFGQGTRLTVV.

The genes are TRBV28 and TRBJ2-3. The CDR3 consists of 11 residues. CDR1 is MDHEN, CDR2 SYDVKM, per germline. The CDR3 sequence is CASSPTDTQYF.

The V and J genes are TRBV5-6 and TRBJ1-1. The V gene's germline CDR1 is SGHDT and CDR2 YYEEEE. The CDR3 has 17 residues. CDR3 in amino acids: CASSGPSYRQGGAEAFF.

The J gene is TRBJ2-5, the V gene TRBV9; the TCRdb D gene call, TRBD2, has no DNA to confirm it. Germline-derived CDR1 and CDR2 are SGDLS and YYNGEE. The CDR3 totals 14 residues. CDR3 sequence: CASSLNDGEGTQYF. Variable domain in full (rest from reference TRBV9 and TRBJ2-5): DSGVTQTPKHLITATGQRVTLRCSPRSGDLSVYWYQQSLDQGLQFLIQYYNGEERAKGNILERFSAQQFPDLHSELNLSSLELGDSALYFCASSLNDGEGTQYFGPGTRLLVL.

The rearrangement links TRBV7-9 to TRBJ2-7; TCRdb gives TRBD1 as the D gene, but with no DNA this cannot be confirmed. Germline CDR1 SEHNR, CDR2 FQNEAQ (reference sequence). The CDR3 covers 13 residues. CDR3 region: CASSLPTGYEQYF.

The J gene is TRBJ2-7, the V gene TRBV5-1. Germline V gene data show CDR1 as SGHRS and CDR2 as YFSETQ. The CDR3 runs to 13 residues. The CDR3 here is CASSLFLSYEQYF.

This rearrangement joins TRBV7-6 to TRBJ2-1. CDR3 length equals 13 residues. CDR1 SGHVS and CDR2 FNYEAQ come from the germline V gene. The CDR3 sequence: CASSFFSNNEQFF.